This T cell receptor beta chain was captured by sequencing in a study of blood T cell repertoires in COVID-19. The CDR3 spans 14 residues. The junction had 8 bases not matched to a gene; V was cut back by 3 bases and J by 8 bases. Germline-derived CDR1 and CDR2 are SQVTM and ANQGSEA. TCRdb keeps only in-frame clones here, not all; method: immunoSEQ multiplex PCR. The sample lists about 310,000 clones, roughly 91% occurring once. This clone came up once. This sequence was found in a man over 45 with active or convalescent COVID-19. Sequenced material: peripheral blood. The chain combines TRBV29-1 with TRBJ2-2; 8 bases match TRBD1. CDR3 loop: CSVEGRGRFGELFF. In DNA form, the CDR3 reads TGCAGCGTTGAGGGCAGGGGGCGTTTTGGGGAGCTGTTTTTT.